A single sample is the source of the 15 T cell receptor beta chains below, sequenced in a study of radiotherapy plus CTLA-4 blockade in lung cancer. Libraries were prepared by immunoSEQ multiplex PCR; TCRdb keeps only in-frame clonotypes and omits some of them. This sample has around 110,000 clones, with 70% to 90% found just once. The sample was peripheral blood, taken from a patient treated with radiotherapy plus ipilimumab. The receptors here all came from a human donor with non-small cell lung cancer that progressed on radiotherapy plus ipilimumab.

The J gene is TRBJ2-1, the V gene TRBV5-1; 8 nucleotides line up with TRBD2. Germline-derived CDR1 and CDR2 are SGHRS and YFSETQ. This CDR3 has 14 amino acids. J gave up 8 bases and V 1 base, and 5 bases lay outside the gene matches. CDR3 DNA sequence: TGCGCCAGCAGCTTGCGGGAGGGCCGGGATGAGCAGTTCTTC. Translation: CASSLREGRDEQFF. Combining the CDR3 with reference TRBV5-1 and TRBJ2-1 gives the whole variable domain KAGVTQTPRYLIKTRGQQVTLSCSPISGHRSVSWYQQTPGQGLQFLFEYFSETQRNKGNFPGRFSGRQFSNSRSEMNVSTLELGDSALYLCASSLREGRDEQFFGPGTRLTVL.

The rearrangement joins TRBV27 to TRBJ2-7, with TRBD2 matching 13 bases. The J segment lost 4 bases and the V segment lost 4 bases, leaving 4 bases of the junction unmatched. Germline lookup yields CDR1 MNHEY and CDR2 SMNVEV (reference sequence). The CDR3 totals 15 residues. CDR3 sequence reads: CASSSGLAGYYEQYF. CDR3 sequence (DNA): TGTGCCAGCAGTTCGGGACTAGCGGGATATTACGAGCAGTACTTC.

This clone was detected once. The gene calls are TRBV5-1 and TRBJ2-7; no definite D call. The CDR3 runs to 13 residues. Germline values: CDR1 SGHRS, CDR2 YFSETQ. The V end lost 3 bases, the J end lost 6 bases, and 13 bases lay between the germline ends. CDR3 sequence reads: CASSSLPGLEQYF. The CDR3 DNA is TGCGCCAGCAGCTCGCTGCCCGGCCTCGAGCAGTACTTC. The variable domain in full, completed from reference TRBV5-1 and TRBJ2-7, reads KAGVTQTPRYLIKTRGQQVTLSCSPISGHRSVSWYQQTPGQGLQFLFEYFSETQRNKGNFPGRFSGRQFSNSRSEMNVSTLELGDSALYLCASSSLPGLEQYFGPGTRLTVT.

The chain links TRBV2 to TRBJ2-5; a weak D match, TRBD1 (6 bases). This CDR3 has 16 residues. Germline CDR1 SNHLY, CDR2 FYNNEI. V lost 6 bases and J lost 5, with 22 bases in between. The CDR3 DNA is TGTGCCAGCAGCCGAGGACAGACGGATATTTCGGAGACCCAGTACTTC. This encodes CASSRGQTDISETQYF.

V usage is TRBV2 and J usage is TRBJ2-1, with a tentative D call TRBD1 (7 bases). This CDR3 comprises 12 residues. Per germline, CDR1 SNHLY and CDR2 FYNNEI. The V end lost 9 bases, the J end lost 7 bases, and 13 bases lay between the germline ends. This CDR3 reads CASLTGTNEQFF. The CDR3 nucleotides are TGTGCCAGTCTGACAGGGACTAATGAGCAGTTCTTC.

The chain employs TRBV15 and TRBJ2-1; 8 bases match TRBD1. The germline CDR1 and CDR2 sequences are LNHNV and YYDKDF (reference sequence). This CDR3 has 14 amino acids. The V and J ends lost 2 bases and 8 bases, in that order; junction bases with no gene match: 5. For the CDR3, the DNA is TGTGCCACCAGCAGACAGGGGGCGCCGGATGAGCAGTTCTTC. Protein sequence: CATSRQGAPDEQFF. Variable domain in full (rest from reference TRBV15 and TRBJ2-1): DAMVIQNPRYQVTQFGKPVTLSCSQTLNHNVMYWYQQKSSQAPKLLFHYYDKDFNNEADTPDNFQSRRPNTSFCFLDIRSPGLGDTAMYLCATSRQGAPDEQFFGPGTRLTVL.

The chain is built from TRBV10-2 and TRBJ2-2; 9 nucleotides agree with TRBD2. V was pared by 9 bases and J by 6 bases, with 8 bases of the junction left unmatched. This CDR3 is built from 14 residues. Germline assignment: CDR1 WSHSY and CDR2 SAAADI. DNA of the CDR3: TGCGCCAGTATTTTGCGGGAGGGTGCCGGGGAGCTGTTTTTT. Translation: CASILREGAGELFF.

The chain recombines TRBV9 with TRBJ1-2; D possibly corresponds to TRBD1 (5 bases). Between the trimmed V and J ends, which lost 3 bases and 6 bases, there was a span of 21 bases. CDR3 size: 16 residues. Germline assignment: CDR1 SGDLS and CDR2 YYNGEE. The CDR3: CASSATILQGPDGYTF. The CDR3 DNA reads TGTGCCAGCAGCGCTACAATCCTGCAGGGCCCGGATGGCTACACCTTC.

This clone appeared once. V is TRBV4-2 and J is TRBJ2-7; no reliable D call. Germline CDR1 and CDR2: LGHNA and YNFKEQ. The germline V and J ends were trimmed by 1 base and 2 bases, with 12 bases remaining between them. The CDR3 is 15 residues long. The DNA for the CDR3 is TGTGCCAGCAGCCAAGCTCCCCAAGGAACCTACGAGCAGTACTTC. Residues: CASSQAPQGTYEQYF.

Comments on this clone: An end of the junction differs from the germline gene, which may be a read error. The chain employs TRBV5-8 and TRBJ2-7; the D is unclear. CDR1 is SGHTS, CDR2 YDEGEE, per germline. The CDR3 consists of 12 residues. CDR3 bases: TGTGCGAGCAGCTGGCCCGTTTCCGAGCAGTACTTC. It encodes CASSWPVSEQYF.

The CDR3 is CASLRNANNEQFF. Written as DNA, the CDR3 is TGTGCCAGCCTTAGGAACGCTAACAATGAGCAGTTCTTC. The V and J genes are TRBV2 and TRBJ2-1; the D is unclear. Germline CDR1 SNHLY, CDR2 FYNNEI. The CDR3 length is 13 residues. The V end was cut by 8 bases, the J end by 5 bases, with 13 bases between.

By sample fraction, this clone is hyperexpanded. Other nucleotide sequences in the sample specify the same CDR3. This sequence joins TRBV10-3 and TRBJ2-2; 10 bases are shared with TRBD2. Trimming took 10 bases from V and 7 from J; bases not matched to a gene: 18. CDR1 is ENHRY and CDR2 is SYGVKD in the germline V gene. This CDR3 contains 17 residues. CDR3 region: CATRPGLAAKFDGELFF. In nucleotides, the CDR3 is TGTGCCACCCGCCCTGGACTAGCGGCGAAGTTTGACGGGGAGCTGTTTTTT.

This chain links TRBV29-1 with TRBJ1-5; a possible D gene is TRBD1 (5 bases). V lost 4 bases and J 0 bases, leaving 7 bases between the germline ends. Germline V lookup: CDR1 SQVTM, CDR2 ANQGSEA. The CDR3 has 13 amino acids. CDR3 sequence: CSVAGGSNQPQHF. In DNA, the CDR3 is TGCAGCGTTGCTGGGGGTAGCAATCAGCCCCAGCATTTT. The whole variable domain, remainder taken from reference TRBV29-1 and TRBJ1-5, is SAVISQKPSRDICQRGTSLTIQCQVDSQVTMMFWYRQQPGQSLTLIATANQGSEATYESGFVIDKFPISRPNLTFSTLTVSNMSPEDSSIYLCSVAGGSNQPQHFGDGTRLSIL.

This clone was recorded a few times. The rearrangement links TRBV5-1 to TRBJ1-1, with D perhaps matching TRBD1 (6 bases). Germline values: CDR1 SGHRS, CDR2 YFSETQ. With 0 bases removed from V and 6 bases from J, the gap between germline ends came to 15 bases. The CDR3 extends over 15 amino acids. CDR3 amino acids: CASSLDRGAWAEAFF. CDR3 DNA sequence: TGCGCCAGCAGCTTGGACCGGGGGGCCTGGGCTGAAGCTTTCTTT.

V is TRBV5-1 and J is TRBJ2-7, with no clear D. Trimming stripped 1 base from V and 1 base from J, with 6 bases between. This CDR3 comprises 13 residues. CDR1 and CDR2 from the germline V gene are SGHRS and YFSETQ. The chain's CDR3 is CASSLSSSYEQYF. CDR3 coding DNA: TGCGCCAGCAGCTTGTCTTCGTCCTACGAGCAGTACTTC.